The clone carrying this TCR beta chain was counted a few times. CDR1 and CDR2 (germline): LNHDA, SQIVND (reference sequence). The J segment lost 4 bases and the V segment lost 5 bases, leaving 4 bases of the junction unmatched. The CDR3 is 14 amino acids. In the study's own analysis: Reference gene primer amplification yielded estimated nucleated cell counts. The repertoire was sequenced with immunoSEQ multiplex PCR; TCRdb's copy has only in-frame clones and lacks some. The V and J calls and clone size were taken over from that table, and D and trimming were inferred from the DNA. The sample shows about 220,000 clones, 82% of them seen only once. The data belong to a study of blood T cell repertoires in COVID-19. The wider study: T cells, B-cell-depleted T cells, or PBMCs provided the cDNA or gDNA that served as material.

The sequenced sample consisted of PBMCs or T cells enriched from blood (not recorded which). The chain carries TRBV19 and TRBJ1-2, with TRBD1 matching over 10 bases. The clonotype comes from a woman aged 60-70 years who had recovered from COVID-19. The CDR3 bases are TGTGCCAGTAGTCCGGGACAGGGGTTCTATGGCTACACCTTC. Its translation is CASSPGQGFYGYTF. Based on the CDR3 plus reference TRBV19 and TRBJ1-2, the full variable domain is DGGITQSPKYLFRKEGQNVTLSCEQNLNHDAMYWYRQDPGQGLRLIYYSQIVNDFQKGDIAEGYSVSREKKESFPLTVTSAQKNPTAFYLCASSPGQGFYGYTFGSGTRLTVV.